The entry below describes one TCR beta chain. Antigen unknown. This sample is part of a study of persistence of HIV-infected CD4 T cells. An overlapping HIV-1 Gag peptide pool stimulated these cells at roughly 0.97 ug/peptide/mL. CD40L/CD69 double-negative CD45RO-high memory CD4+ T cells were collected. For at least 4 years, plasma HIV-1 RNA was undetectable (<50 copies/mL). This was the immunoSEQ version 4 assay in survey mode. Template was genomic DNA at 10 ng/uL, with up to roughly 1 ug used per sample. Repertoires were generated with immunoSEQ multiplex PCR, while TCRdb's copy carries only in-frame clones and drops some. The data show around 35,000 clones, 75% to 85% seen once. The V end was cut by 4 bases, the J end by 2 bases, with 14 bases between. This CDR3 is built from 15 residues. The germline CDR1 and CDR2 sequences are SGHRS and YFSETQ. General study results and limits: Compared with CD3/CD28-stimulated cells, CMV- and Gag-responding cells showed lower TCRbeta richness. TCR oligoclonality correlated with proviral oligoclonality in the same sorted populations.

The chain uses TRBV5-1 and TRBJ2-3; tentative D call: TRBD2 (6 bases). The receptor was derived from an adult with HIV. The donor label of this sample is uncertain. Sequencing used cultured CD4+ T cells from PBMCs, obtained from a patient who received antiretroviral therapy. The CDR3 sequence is CASSLGTAVTDTQYF. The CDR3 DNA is TGCGCCAGCAGCCTCGGGACTGCCGTCACAGATACGCAGTATTTT.